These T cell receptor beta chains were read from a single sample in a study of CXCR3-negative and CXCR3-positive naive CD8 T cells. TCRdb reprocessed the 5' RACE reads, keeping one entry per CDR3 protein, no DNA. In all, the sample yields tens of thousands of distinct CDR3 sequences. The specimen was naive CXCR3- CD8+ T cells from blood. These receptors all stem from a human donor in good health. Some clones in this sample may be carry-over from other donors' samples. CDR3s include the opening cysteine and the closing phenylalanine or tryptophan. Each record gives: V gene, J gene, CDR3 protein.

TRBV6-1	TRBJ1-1	CASRATQQNTEAFF
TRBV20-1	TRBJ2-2	CSARDRTSGDTGELFF
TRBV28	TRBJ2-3	CASSATGSDTQYF
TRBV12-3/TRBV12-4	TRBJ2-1	CASSALPSASSYNEQFF
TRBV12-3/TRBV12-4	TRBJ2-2	CASSMSTGELFF
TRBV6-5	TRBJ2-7	CASSPLAGLASYEQYF
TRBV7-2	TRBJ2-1	CASSSPILIGRDEQFF
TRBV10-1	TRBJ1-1	CASSFQDSTEAFF
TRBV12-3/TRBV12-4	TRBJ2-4	CASSSPSGTGKNIQYF
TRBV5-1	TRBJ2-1	CASSTGTEVQEQFF
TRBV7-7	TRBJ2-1	CASSLGRAAPNEQFF
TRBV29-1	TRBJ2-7	CSGGTSYEQYF
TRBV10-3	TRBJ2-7	CAISESGAEGCEQYF
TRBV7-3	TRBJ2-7	CASSPRLAGEQYF
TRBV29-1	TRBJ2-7	CSVEKQGASYEQYF
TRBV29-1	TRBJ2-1	CSVLSGGLAETYNEQFF
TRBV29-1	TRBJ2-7	CSVDREGSYEQYF
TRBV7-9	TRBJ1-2	CASSPITGASEKYGYTF
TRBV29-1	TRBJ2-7	CSVLTGVRSYEQYF
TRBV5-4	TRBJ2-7	CASSADRAHEQYF
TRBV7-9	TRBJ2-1	CASSLASPPPGDEQFF
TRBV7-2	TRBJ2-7	CASSPEGTFFYEQYF
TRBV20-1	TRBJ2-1	CSAPPPTSGYNEQFF
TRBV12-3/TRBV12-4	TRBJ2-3	CASTLGTTDTQYF
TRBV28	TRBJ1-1	CASSARTGYEAFF
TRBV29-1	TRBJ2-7	CSVVSGLYEQYF
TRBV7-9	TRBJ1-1	CASSLAGAEGTEAFF
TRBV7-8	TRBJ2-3	CASTPEGGVQEDTQYF
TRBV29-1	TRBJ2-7	CNATRQGPYEQYF
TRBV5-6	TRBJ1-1	CASSFYGDTEAFF
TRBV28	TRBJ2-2	CASSLWGRTGEELFF
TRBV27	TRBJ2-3	CASSGARGGYTDTQYF
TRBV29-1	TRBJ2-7	CSVAGSSYEQYF
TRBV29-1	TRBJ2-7	CSGSGDSYEQYF
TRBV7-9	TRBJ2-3	CASSFQGGTDTQYF
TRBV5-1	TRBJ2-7	CASSYQGHSYEQYF
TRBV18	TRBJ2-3	CASSPLAGETDTQYF
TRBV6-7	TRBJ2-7	CASSYLLPGGAWRYEQYF
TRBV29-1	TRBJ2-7	CSVRDSVSYEQYF
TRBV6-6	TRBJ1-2	CASSPILGGQDNYGYTF
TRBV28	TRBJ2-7	CASSSIISPYEQYF
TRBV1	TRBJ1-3	CTSKAAGYGGNTIYF
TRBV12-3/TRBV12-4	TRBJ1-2	CASSTTGTVYGYTF
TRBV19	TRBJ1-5	CASSRIPGQGYQPQHF
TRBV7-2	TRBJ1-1	CASSLTAGIGYTEAFF
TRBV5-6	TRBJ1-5	CASSIQGYNQPQHF
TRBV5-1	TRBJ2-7	CASSLVGSSYEQYF
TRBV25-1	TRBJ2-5	CASSPGAGIETQYF
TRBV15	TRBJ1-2	CATSGQGYGYTF
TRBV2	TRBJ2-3	CANSERADTQYF
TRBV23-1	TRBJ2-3	CASSQSAGLAASTDTQYF
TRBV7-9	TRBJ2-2	CASRPGTGELFF
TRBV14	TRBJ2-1	CASSPLQVSSYNEQFF
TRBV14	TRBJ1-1	CASSYWDSMNTEAFF
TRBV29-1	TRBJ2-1	CSSPALQGNKHHSYNEQFF
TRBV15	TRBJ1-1	CATSRDRDRGVRNTEAFF
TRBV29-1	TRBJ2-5	CSVDFRGRRQETQYF